Listed below are T cell receptor beta chains from one sample, sequenced in a study of blood T cells in healthy people across ages. TCRdb passed the 5' RACE reads through MiXCR, listing each CDR3 protein once. The top ten clones hold about an eighth of a sample with over 950,000 distinct CDR3 sequences, roughly two fifths of them seen once. Sequencing used blood. These receptors all come from a man younger than 35 in good health. The CDR3 runs from the conserved cysteine through the conserved F or W. D genes are given only for firm matches. Clone size is not always given. Where it is, it says once, few, many or a class for expanded clones.

j_call v_call d_call clone_size cdr3_aa cdr3_nt
TRBJ2-3 TRBV20-1 TRBD1 few CSARGQGWYTDTQYF TGCAGTGCTAGAGGACAGGGATGGTACACAGATACGCAGTATTTT
TRBJ1-2 TRBV7-2 NA many CASSLAQGYGYTF TGTGCCAGCAGCTTAGCCCAGGGGTATGGCTACACCTTC
TRBJ2-1 TRBV4-1 NA NA CASRSTGSSYNEQFF TGCGCCAGCAGATCTACAGGGAGCTCCTACAATGAGCAGTTCTTC
TRBJ1-5 TRBV5-1 NA few CASSPKNRGLNQPQHF TGCGCCAGCAGCCCCAAAAACCGGGGGCTAAATCAGCCCCAGCATTTT
TRBJ1-2 TRBV5-1 NA NA CASRLGVDYGYTF TGCGCCAGCAGATTAGGGGTAGACTATGGCTACACCTTC
TRBJ2-3 TRBV7-2 NA NA CASSLWQNTDTQYF TGTGCCAGCAGCTTATGGCAGAACACAGATACGCAGTATTTT
TRBJ2-1 TRBV11-2 TRBD2 few CASSPLAGVYNEQFF TGTGCCAGCAGCCCCTTAGCGGGGGTCTACAATGAGCAGTTCTTC
TRBJ2-5 TRBV7-2 NA NA CASSFGTTFAVETQYF TGTGCCAGCAGCTTTGGGACCACTTTCGCGGTTGAGACCCAGTACTTC
TRBJ1-5 TRBV10-3 TRBD1 few CAISEPPARDRGFYSNQPQHF TGTGCCATCAGTGAGCCACCTGCCCGGGACAGGGGGTTCTATAGCAATCAGCCCCAGCATTTT
TRBJ2-7 TRBV4-3 NA few CASSQDRRGSYEQYF TGCGCCAGCAGCCAAGATCGGAGGGGGTCCTACGAGCAGTACTTC
TRBJ2-3 TRBV28 NA few CASSLPPQGPSYTDTQYF TGTGCCAGCAGTTTACCTCCCCAGGGCCCCTCGTACACAGATACGCAGTATTTT
TRBJ2-2 TRBV4-2 TRBD2 NA CASSQVGGELVGELFF TGTGCCAGCAGCCAAGTCGGGGGGGAGTTGGTAGGGGAGCTGTTTTTT
TRBJ2-3 TRBV7-8 NA once CASSLRQLPTTDTQYF TGTGCCAGCAGCTTACGACAGTTGCCTACCACAGATACGCAGTATTTT
TRBJ2-7 TRBV6-2/TRBV6-3 TRBD1 NA CASSTGYRYEQYF TGTGCCAGCTCGACAGGGTACCGGTACGAGCAGTACTTC
TRBJ1-2 TRBV4-3 NA NA CASSQVQTPAYGYTF TGCGCCAGCAGCCAAGTACAGACCCCGGCCTATGGCTACACCTTC
TRBJ2-1 TRBV5-1 TRBD1 many CASSRGQGDNEQFF TGCGCCAGCAGCCGAGGACAGGGTGACAATGAGCAGTTCTTC
TRBJ1-2 TRBV4-3 NA few CASSPPSRRGYTF TGCGCCAGCAGCCCGCCTTCTCGGCGTGGCTACACCTTC
TRBJ1-2 TRBV5-1 NA NA CASSLELGTRYGYTF TGCGCCAGCAGCTTGGAGTTGGGCACCAGATATGGCTACACCTTC
TRBJ1-2 TRBV12-3/TRBV12-4 NA NA CASSFGVEDTF TGTGCCAGCAGTTTTGGGGTAGAGGACACCTTC
TRBJ2-5 TRBV4-3 NA NA CASSLDREVETQYF TGCGCCAGCAGCCTAGACAGGGAGGTGGAGACCCAGTACTTC
TRBJ2-5 TRBV7-8 NA few CASSLASGTGNKDEQYF TGTGCCAGCAGCTTAGCGTCGGGGACTGGGAATAAGGATGAGCAGTACTTC
TRBJ1-2 TRBV2 NA few CASSERSGNYGYTF TGTGCCAGCAGTGAAAGGTCCGGGAACTATGGCTACACCTTC
TRBJ2-1 TRBV20-1 NA NA CSALIPTRSSYNEQFF TGCAGTGCTCTCATCCCTACTAGGAGCTCCTACAATGAGCAGTTCTTC
TRBJ1-2 TRBV5-1 NA NA CASSLDMENYDYTF TGCGCCAGCAGCTTGGATATGGAAAACTATGACTACACCTTC
TRBJ2-6 TRBV7-2 NA NA CASSLVAVVSGANVLTF TGTGCCAGCAGCTTAGTCGCGGTTGTCTCTGGGGCCAACGTCCTGACTTTC
TRBJ1-6 TRBV7-2 NA NA CASSFVQQNSPLHF TGTGCCAGCAGCTTCGTCCAGCAAAATTCACCCCTCCACTTT
TRBJ1-4 TRBV14 NA NA CAGSPTISQEKLFF TGTGCCGGCAGCCCGACCATATCGCAGGAAAAACTGTTTTTT
TRBJ1-2 TRBV6-6 NA NA CASSYSRHNYGYTF TGTGCCAGCAGTTACTCGAGGCATAACTATGGCTACACCTTC
TRBJ2-5 TRBV28 NA NA CASRNGETQYF TGTGCCAGCAGAAATGGGGAGACCCAGTACTTC
TRBJ1-1 TRBV2 TRBD1 few CASSVGQGILDTEAFF TGTGCCAGCAGTGTTGGACAGGGTATTCTCGACACTGAAGCTTTCTTT
TRBJ2-3 TRBV20-1 NA few CSAPQGVSTDTQYF TGCAGTGCTCCACAGGGAGTTAGCACAGATACGCAGTATTTT